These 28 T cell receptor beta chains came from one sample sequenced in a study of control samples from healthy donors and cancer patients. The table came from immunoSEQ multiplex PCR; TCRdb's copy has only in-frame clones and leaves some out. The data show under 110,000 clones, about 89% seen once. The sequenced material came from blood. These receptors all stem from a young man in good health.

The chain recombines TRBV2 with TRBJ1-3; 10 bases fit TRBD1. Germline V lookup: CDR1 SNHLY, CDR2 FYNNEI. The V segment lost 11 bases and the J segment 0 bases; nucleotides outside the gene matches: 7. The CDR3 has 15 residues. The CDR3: CAGAGQGISGNTIYF. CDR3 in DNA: TGTGCCGGGGCGGGACAGGGGATCTCTGGAAACACCATATATTTT.

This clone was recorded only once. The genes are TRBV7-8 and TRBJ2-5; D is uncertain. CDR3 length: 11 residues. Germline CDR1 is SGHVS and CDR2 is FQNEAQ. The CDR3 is CAVIEQETQYF. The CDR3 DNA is TGTGCTGTTATTGAGCAAGAGACCCAGTACTTC. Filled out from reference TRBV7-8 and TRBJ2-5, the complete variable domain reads GAGVSQSPRYKVAKRGQDVALRCDPISGHVSLFWYQQALGQGPEFLTYFQNEAQLDKSGLPSDRFFAERPEGSVSTLKIQRTQQEDSAVYLCAVIEQETQYFGPGTRLLVL.

CDR3 in amino acids: CASSFVGSGANVLTF. CDR3 DNA sequence: TGTGCCAGCAGTTTTGTGGGCTCTGGGGCCAACGTCCTGACTTTC. V gene TRBV27 combines with J gene TRBJ2-6; D gene unclear. Germline V gives CDR1 MNHEY, CDR2 SMNVEV (reference sequence). There are 15 residues in the CDR3. The V end lost 3 bases, the J end lost 0 bases, and 6 bases lay between the germline ends.

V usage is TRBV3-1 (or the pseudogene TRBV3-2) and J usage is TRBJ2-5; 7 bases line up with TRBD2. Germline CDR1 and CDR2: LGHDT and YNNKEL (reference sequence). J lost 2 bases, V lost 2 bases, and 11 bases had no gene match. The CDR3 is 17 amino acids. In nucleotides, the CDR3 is TGTGCCAGCAGCCAATGGGGGGAGCGGGGAGAACAAGAGACCCAGTACTTC. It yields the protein CASSQWGERGEQETQYF.

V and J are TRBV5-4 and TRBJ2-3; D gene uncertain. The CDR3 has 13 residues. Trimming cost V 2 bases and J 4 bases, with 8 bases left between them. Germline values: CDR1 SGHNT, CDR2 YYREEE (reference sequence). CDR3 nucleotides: TGTGCCAGCAGCTTTCAGTTTGCAGATACGCAGTATTTT. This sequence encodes CASSFQFADTQYF.

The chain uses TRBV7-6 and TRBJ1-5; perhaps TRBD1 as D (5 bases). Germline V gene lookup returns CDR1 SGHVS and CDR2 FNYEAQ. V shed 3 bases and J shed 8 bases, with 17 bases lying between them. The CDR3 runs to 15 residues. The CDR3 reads CASSFRAGDGEPQHF. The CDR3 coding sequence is TGTGCCAGCAGCTTCCGAGCGGGGGACGGAGAGCCCCAGCATTTT.

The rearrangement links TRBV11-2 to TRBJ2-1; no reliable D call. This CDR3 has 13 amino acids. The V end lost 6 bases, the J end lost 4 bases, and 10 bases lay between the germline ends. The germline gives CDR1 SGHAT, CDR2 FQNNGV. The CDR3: CASRWQEYNEQFF. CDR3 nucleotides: TGTGCCAGCAGGTGGCAGGAGTACAATGAGCAGTTCTTC.

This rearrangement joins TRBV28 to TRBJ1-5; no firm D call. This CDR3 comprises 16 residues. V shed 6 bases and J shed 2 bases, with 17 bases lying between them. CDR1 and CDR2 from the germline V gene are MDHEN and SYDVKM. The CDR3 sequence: CASSPQISVGNQPQHF. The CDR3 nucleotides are TGTGCCAGCAGCCCGCAAATATCCGTGGGCAATCAGCCCCAGCATTTT.

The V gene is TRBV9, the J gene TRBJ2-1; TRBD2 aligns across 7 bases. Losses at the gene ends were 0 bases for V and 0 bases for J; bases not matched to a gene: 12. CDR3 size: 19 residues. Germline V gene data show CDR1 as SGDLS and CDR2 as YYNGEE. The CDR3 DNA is TGTGCCAGCAGCGTAGGGGTCGGGGCGGGGGTTAGCTCCTACAATGAGCAGTTCTTC. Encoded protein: CASSVGVGAGVSSYNEQFF.

CDR3 loop: CASSLEGRYGYTF. The CDR3 DNA follows: TGTGCCAGCAGTTTAGAAGGAAGGTATGGCTACACCTTC. The gene calls are TRBV28 and TRBJ1-2; no firm D call. Germline assignment: CDR1 MDHEN and CDR2 SYDVKM. V was cut by 2 bases and J by 5 bases, with 9 bases left in between. The length of the CDR3 is 13 residues.

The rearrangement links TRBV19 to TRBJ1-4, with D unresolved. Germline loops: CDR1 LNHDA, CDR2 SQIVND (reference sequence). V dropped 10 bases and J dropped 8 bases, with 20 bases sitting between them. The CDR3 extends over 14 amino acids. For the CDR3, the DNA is TGTGCCACCCAAAGGCCGGGATTAGGAGAAAAACTGTTTTTT. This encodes CATQRPGLGEKLFF.

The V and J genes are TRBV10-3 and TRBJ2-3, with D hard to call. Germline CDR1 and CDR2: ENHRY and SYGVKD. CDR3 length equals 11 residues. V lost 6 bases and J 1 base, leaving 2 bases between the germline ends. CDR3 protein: CAISGTDTQYF. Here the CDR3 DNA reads TGTGCCATCAGCGGCACAGATACGCAGTATTTT.

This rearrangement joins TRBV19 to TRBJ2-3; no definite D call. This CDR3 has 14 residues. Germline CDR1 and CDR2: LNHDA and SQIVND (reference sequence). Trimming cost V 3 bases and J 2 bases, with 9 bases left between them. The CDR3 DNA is TGTGCCAGTAGTATTTACGGCTCCACAGATACGCAGTATTTT. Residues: CASSIYGSTDTQYF. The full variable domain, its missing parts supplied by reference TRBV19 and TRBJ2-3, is DGGITQSPKYLFRKEGQNVTLSCEQNLNHDAMYWYRQDPGQGLRLIYYSQIVNDFQKGDIAEGYSVSREKKESFPLTVTSAQKNPTAFYLCASSIYGSTDTQYFGPGTRLTVL.

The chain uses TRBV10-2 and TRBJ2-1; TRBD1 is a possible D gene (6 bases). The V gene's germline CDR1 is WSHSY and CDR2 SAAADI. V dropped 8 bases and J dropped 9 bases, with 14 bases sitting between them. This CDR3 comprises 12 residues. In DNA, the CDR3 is TGCGCCAGCGGCCCGGACAGTGTTGAGCAGTTCTTC. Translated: CASGPDSVEQFF.

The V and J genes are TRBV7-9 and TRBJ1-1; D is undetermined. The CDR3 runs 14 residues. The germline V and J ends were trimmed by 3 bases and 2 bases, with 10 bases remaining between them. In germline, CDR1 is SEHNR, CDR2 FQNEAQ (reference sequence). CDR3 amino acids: CASSFGPGNTEAFF. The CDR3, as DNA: TGTGCCAGCAGCTTCGGTCCGGGAAACACTGAAGCTTTCTTT. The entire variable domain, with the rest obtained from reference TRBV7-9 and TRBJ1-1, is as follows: DTGVSQNPRHKITKRGQNVTFRCDPISEHNRLYWYRQTLGQGPEFLTYFQNEAQLEKSRLLSDRFSAERPKGSFSTLEIQRTEQGDSAMYLCASSFGPGNTEAFFGQGTRLTVV.

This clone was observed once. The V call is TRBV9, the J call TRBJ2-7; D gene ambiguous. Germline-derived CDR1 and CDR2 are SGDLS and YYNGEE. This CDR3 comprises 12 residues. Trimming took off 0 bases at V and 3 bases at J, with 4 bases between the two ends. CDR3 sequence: CASSVVGYEQYV. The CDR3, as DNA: TGTGCCAGCAGCGTAGTTGGCTACGAGCAGTACGTC.

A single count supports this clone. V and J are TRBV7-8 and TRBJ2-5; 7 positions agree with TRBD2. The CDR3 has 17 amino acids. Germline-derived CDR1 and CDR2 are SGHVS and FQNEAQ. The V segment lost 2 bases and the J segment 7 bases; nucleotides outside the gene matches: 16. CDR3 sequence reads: CASSLKWAGEADGTQYF. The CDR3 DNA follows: TGTGCCAGCAGCTTAAAGTGGGCGGGAGAGGCTGACGGGACCCAGTACTTC.

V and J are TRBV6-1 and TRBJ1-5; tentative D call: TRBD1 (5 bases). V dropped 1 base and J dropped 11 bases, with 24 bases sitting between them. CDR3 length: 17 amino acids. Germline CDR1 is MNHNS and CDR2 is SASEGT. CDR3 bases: TGTGCCAGCAGTGAAGTAATGTGGATAACAGGCACCTGGTCCCAGCATTTT. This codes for CASSEVMWITGTWSQHF.

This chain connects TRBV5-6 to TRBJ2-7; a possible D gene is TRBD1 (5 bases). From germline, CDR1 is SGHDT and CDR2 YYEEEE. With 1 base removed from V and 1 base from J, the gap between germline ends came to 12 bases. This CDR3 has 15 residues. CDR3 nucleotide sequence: TGTGCCAGCAGCTTGTGGGCAGGGCTTTCCTACGAGCAGTACTTC. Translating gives CASSLWAGLSYEQYF.

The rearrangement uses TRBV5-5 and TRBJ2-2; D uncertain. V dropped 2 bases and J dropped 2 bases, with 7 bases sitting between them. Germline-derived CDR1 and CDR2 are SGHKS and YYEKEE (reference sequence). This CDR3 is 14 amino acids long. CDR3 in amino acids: CASSLGPNTGELFF. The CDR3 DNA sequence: TGTGCCAGCAGCTTAGGCCCCAACACCGGGGAGCTGTTTTTT.

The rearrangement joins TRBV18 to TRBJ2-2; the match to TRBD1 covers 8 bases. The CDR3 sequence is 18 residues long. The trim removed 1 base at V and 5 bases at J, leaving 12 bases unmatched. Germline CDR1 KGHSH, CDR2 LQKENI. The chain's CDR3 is CASSPLSGQGAKTGELFF. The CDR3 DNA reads TGTGCCAGCTCACCACTTTCAGGCCAGGGGGCTAAGACCGGGGAGCTGTTTTTT.

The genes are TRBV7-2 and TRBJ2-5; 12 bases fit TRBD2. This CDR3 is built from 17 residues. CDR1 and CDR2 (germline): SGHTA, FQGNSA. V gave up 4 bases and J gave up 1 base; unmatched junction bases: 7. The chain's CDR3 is CASSSRLAGVSQETQYF. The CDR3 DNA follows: TGTGCCAGCAGCTCCCGACTAGCGGGAGTCTCCCAAGAGACCCAGTACTTC. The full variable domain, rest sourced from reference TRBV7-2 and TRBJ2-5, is GAGVSQSPSNKVTEKGKDVELRCDPISGHTALYWYRQSLGQGLEFLIYFQGNSAPDKSGLPSDRFSAERTGGSVSTLTIQRTQQEDSAVYLCASSSRLAGVSQETQYFGPGTRLLVL.

The DNA of the CDR3 is TGCAGCGTTCTAGGCGGGAGCTATGGCTACACCTTC. Its translation is CSVLGGSYGYTF. The chain links TRBV29-1 to TRBJ1-2; D remains ambiguous. This CDR3 spans 12 amino acids. Germline CDR1 SQVTM, CDR2 ANQGSEA. Trimming shortened V by 5 bases and J by 4 bases, and 11 bases separated the two germline ends. Full variable domain (outside the CDR3, taken from reference TRBV29-1 and TRBJ1-2): SAVISQKPSRDICQRGTSLTIQCQVDSQVTMMFWYRQQPGQSLTLIATANQGSEATYESGFVIDKFPISRPNLTFSTLTVSNMSPEDSSIYLCSVLGGSYGYTFGSGTRLTVV.

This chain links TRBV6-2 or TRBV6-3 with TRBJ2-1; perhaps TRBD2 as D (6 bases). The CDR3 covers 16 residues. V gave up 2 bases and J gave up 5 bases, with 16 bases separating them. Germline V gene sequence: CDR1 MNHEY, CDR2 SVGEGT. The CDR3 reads CASSYTPWSSDNEQFF. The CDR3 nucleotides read TGTGCCAGCAGTTACACCCCCTGGTCTAGCGACAATGAGCAGTTCTTC.

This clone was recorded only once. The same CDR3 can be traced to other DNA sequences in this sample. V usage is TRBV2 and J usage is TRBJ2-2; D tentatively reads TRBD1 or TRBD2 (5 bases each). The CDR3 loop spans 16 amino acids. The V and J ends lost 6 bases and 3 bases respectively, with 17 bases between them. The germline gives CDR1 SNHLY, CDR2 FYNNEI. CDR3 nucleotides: TGTGCCAGCAGAGAAAGAGGGACGGGCTACACCGGGGAGCTGTTTTTT. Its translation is CASRERGTGYTGELFF.

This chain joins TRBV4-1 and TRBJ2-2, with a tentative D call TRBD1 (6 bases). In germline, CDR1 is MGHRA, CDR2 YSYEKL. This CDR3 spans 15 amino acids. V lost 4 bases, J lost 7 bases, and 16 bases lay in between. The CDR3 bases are TGCGCCAGCAGCCGAGCAAGACAGGCGATCGGGGAGCTGTTTTTT. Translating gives CASSRARQAIGELFF.

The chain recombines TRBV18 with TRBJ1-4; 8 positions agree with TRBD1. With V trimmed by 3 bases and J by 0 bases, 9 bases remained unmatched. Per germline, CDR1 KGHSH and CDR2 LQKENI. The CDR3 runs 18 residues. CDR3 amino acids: CASSPRLQGDATNEKLFF. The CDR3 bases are TGTGCCAGCTCACCGAGGTTACAGGGGGACGCAACTAATGAAAAACTGTTTTTT.

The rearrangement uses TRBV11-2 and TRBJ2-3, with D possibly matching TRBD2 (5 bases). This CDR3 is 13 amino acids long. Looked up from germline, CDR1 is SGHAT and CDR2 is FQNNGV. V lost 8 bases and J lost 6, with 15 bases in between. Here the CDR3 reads CASGWLAVDTQYF. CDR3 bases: TGTGCCAGCGGGTGGCTAGCAGTGGATACGCAGTATTTT.